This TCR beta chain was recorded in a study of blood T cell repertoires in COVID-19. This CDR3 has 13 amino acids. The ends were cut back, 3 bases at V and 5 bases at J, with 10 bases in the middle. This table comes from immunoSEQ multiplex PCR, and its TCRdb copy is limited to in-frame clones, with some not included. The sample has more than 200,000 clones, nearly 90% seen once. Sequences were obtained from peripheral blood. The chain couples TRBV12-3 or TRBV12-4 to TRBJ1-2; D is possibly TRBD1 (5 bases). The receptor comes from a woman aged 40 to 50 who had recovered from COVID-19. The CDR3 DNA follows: TGTGCCAGCAGTTTGGGAGGGACTTATGGCTACACCTTC. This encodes CASSLGGTYGYTF.